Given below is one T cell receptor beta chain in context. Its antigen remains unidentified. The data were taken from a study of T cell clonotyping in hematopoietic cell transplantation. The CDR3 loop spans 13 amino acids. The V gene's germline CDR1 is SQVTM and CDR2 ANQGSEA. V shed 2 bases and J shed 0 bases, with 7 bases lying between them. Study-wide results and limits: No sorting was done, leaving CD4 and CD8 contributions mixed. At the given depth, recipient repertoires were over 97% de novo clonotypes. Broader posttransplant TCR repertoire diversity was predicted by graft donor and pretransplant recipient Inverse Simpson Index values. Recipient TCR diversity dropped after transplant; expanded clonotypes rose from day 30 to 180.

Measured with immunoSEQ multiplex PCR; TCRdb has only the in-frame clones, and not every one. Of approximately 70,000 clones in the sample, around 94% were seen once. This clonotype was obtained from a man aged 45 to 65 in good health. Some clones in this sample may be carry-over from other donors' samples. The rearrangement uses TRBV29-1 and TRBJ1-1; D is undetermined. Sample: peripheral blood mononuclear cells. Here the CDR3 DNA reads TGCAGCGTTGAAAAATCAGTGAACACTGAAGCTTTCTTT. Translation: CSVEKSVNTEAFF.